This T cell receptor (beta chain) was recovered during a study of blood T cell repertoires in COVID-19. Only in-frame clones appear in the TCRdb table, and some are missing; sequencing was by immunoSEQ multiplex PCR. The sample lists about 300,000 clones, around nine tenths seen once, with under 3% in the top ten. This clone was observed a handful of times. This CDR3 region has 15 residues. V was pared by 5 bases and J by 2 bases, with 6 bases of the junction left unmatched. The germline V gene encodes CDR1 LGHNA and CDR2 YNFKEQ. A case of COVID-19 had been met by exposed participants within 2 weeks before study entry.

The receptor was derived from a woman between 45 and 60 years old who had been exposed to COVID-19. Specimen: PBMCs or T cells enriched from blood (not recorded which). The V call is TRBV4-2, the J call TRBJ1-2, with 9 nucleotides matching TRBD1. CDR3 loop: CASSTRQGVNYGYTF. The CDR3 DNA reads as TGTGCCAGCAGCACCCGACAGGGGGTGAACTATGGCTACACCTTC.